This record covers a single T cell receptor (beta chain). A sample-barcoded 5' primer and a J-beta primer mix were used in a second PCR of roughly 6 to 11 cycles. Each CDR3 protein gets one entry after TCRdb re-called the 5' RACE reads with MiXCR. The table shows hundreds of thousands of distinct CDR3 sequences, with 58% occurring only once. The sample is drawn from a study of blood T cells in healthy people across ages. The CDR3 runs 15 residues. Germline CDR1 and CDR2: MNHNY and SVGAGI (reference sequence). Trimming cost V 6 bases and J 8 bases, with 22 bases left between them. The sample taken for sequencing was blood. The chain uses TRBV6-6 and TRBJ1-2, with D perhaps matching TRBD1 (6 bases). This TCR was sampled from a man aged 55 to 70 in good health. The CDR3 nucleotides read TGTGCCAGCAGCCCCGGACAGCTAACCGCCGACGGCTACACCTTC. This translates into CASSPGQLTADGYTF.